The T cell receptor beta chain described here comes from a study of shared clonotypes between healthy human individuals. Background on the study: Sampling drew on donors who were two women and a few men aged 18 to 49.

Naive CD8 cells lacked CD45RO, underwent positive selection for CCR7 and left out terminally differentiated effector memory CD45RA+ cells. Those who donated, Caucasian adults without exception, all lived in Nashville, Tennessee. Assay: immunoSEQ multiplex PCR; the TCRdb copy retains only in-frame clones and omits some. Among around 580,000 clones listed, roughly 98% were seen once. V was trimmed by 5 bases and J by 3 bases, leaving 14 bases between them. The germline gives CDR1 SGHDN, CDR2 FVKESK. The CDR3 loop spans 14 amino acids. Sample: naive CD8+ T cells sorted from blood. The J gene is TRBJ2-7, the V gene TRBV14; D might be TRBD2 (6 bases). The clonotype was recovered from a man between 25 and 39 years old in good health. CDR3 amino acids: CASSAFGGGYEQYF. The DNA of the CDR3 is TGTGCCAGCAGCGCATTCGGGGGAGGCTACGAGCAGTACTTC.